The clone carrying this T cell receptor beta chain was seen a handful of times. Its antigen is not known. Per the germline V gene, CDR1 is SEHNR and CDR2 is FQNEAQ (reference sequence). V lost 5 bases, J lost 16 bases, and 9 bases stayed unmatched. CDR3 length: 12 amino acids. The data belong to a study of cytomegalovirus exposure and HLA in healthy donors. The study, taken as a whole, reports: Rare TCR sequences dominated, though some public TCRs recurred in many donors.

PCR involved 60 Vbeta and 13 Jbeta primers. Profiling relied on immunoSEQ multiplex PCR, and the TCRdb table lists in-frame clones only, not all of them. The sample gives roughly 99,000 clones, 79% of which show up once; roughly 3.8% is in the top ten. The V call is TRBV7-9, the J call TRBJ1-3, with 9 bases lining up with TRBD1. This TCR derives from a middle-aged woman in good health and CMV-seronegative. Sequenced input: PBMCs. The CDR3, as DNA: TGTGCCAGCAGCGCGCCGGACAGGGGATCGTATTTT. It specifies CASSAPDRGSYF. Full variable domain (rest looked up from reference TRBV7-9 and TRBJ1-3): DTGVSQNPRHKITKRGQNVTFRCDPISEHNRLYWYRQTLGQGPEFLTYFQNEAQLEKSRLLSDRFSAERPKGSFSTLEIQRTEQGDSAMYLCASSAPDRGSYFGEGSWLTVV.